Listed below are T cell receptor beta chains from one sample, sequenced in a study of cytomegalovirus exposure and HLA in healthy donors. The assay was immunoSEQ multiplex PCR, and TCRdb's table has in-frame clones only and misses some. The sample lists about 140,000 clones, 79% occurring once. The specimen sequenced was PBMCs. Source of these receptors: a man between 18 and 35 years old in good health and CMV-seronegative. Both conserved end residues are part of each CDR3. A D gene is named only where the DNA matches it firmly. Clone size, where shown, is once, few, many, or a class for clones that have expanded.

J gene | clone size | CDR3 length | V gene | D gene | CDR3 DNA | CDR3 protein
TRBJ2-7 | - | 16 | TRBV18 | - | TGTGCCAGCTCACCCTGGGACACCAAACGCTCGTACGAGCAGTACTTC | CASSPWDTKRSYEQYF
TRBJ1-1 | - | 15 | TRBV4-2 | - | TGTGCCAGCAGCCAAGATTGGGGGGAAGCCACTGAAGCTTTCTTT | CASSQDWGEATEAFF
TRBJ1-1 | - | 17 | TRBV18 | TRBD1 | TGTGCCAGCTCACCACGGACAGGGGGCTCCCTTGGAACTGAAGCTTTCTTT | CASSPRTGGSLGTEAFF
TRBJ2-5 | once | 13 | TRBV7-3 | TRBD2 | TGTGCCAGCAGCTTAACAGCCGGGGGGAAGATGGACTTC | CASSLTAGGKMDF
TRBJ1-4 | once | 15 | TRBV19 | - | TGTGCCAGTAGTATATTGACAGGAGTTAATGAAAAACTGTTTTTT | CASSILTGVNEKLFF
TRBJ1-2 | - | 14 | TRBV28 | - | TGTGCCAGCGGGTCTCTACGGGGGGCGCGAGGCTACACCTTC | CASGSLRGARGYTF
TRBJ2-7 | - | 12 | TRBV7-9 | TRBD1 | TGTGCCAGCAGCTTACCAGGGGGCGAGCAGTACTTC | CASSLPGGEQYF
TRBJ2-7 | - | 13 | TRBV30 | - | TGTGCCTGGAGTCCAGGCAGCTCCTACGAGCAGTACTTC | CAWSPGSSYEQYF
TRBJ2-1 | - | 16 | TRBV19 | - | TGTGCCAGTAGTATCCGTGTAGCGAGCTCCTACAATGAGCAGTTCTTC | CASSIRVASSYNEQFF
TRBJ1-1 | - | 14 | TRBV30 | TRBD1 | TGTGCCTGGAACACCGGGACAGGGAACACTGAAGCTTTCTTT | CAWNTGTGNTEAFF
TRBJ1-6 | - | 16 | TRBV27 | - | TGTGCCAGCAGTTTAAAGCACAGCTCCTATAATTCACCCCTCCACTTT | CASSLKHSSYNSPLHF
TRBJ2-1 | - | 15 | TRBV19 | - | TGTGCCAGTAGTCTACAGGGAGGGGGTCTCAATGAGCAGTTCTTC | CASSLQGGGLNEQFF
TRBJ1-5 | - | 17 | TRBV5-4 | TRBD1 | TGTGCCAGCAGCTTTGGGACAGGGGGCAGCGGCAATCAGCCCCAGCATTTT | CASSFGTGGSGNQPQHF
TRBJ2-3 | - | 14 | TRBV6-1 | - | TGTGCCAGCAGTTTCTCCCTTAGCACAGATACGCAGTATTTT | CASSFSLSTDTQYF
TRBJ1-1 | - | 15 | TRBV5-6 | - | TGTGCCAGCAGCTTTTCATTTCCAGGGGACACTGAAGCTTTCTTT | CASSFSFPGDTEAFF
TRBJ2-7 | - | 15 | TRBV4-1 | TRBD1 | TGCGCCAGCAGCCAGGGACAGGGGGCCTCCTACGAGCAGTACTTC | CASSQGQGASYEQYF
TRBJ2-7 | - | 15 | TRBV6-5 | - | TGTGCCAGCAGTTACTCTACAGGTTTCACCTACGAGCAGTACTTC | CASSYSTGFTYEQYF
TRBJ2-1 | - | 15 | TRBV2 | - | TGTGCCAGCCTCCCCAGGGGGGTCCTCCACAATGAGCAGTTCTTC | CASLPRGVLHNEQFF
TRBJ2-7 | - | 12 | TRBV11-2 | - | TGTGCCAGCAGCCGCGACAGCTACGAGCAGTACTTC | CASSRDSYEQYF
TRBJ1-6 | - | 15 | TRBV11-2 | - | TGTGCCAGCAGCTTACGAACACAGGGAAATTCACCCCTCCACTTT | CASSLRTQGNSPLHF
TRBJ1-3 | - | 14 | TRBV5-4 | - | TGTGCCAGCAGCTCTACAGACTCTGGAAACACCATATATTTT | CASSSTDSGNTIYF
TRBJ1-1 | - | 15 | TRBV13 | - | TGTGCCAGCAGCCCCTTCGGGCGGGGGAACACTGAAGCTTTCTTT | CASSPFGRGNTEAFF
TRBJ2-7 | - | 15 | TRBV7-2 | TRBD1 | TGTGCCAGCAGCCTACGGACAGGGGAATTAGCCGAGCAGTACTTC | CASSLRTGELAEQYF
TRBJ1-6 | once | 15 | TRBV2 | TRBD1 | TGTGCCAGCAGTGACCAGGGGGCGGATAATTCACCCCTCCACTTT | CASSDQGADNSPLHF
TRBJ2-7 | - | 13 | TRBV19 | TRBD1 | TGTGCCAGTAGTATAGGACAGGGCTACGAGCAGTACTTC | CASSIGQGYEQYF
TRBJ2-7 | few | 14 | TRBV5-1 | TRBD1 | TGCGCCAGCAAGGGGACAGGGAGTTTCGGCGAGCAGTACTTC | CASKGTGSFGEQYF
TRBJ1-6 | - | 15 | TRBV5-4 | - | TGTGCCAGCAGCTGGGAGGGAGGGTTCGATTCACCCCTCCACTTT | CASSWEGGFDSPLHF
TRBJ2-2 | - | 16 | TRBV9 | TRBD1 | TGTGCCAGCAGCGTAGGGACAGGGCCCCAAAGGGGGGAGCTGTTTTTT | CASSVGTGPQRGELFF
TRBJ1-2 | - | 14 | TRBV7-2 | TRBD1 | TGTGCCAGCAGCTCCCGGGCAGGGGGCTATGGCTACACCTTC | CASSSRAGGYGYTF